Listed here are 27 T cell receptor beta chains from one sample, sequenced in a study of PD-L1 blockade in urothelial cancer. The time point is: pretreatment peripheral blood. Libraries were prepared by immunoSEQ multiplex PCR; TCRdb keeps only in-frame clonotypes and omits some of them. The sample lists 43,000 or so clones, approximately 80% occurring once. The specimen comprised PBMCs, sampled around atezolizumab (anti-PD-L1) treatment. The receptors derive from a man aged 55-75 years with urothelial cancer.

J is TRBJ1-1 and V is TRBV11-2, with no clear D. The CDR3 spans 14 residues. Per germline, CDR1 SGHAT and CDR2 FQNNGV. V shed 2 bases and J shed 5 bases, with 12 bases lying between them. CDR3 coding DNA: TGTGCCAGCAGCTTACCTGGAGGCAAGACTGAAGCTTTCTTT. Translation: CASSLPGGKTEAFF.

This sequence joins TRBV5-1 and TRBJ1-2; D might be TRBD1 (5 bases). V was pared by 1 base and J by 13 bases, with 20 bases between. Germline V gene sequence: CDR1 SGHRS, CDR2 YFSETQ. CDR3 length: 14 amino acids. The CDR3 reads CASSLSQTGVLSTF. The CDR3 bases are TGCGCCAGCAGCTTGAGCCAGACGGGGGTACTAAGCACCTTC.

This clone appeared a few times. V gene TRBV28 combines with J gene TRBJ1-6; D not resolved. In germline, CDR1 is MDHEN, CDR2 SYDVKM. The CDR3 runs to 13 residues. Trimming removed 8 bases from V and 0 bases from J, with 5 bases in between. The CDR3 nucleotides are TGTGCCAGCGCAGGCTCCTATAATTCACCCCTCCACTTT. This translates into CASAGSYNSPLHF.

The chain combines TRBV23-1 with TRBJ2-7; TRBD1 matches 12 bases. TRBV23-1 is given ORF status, its function remaining uncertain. The CDR3 length is 14 residues. Losses at the gene ends were 4 bases for V and 6 bases for J; bases not matched to a gene: 4. This chain's CDR3 is CASSPGQGAGEQYF. The DNA for the CDR3 is TGCGCCAGCAGTCCGGGACAGGGGGCTGGCGAGCAGTACTTC.

The DNA of the CDR3 is TGCAGCGTTAAACAGATCTCGAACACTGAAGCTTTCTTT. Protein: CSVKQISNTEAFF. This chain uses TRBV29-1 with TRBJ1-1; D is unresolved. V was trimmed by 5 bases and J by 1 base, leaving 11 bases between them. This CDR3 region has 13 residues. The germline gives CDR1 SQVTM, CDR2 ANQGSEA.

The chain employs TRBV5-8 and TRBJ2-5; D perhaps matches TRBD2 (5 bases). This CDR3 has 16 amino acids. Germline V gene lookup returns CDR1 SGHTS and CDR2 YDEGEE. With 3 bases removed from V and 4 bases from J, the gap between germline ends came to 19 bases. The DNA for the CDR3 is TGTGCCAGCAGCTCGTGGGGTTGGGAGAATGGAGAGACCCAGTACTTC. Translated: CASSSWGWENGETQYF. Supplemented by reference TRBV5-8 and TRBJ2-5, the full variable domain reads EAGVTQSPTHLIKTRGQQATLRCSPISGHTSVYWYQQALGLGLQFLLWYDEGEERNRGNFPPRFSGRQFPNYSSELNVNALELEDSALYLCASSSWGWENGETQYFGPGTRLLVL.

The CDR3 nucleotides are TGTGCCAGCAGGGTGACAGGGGGAAACCAGCCCCAGCATTTT. It translates to CASRVTGGNQPQHF. The chain links TRBV6-1 to TRBJ1-5, with 9 bases aligning to TRBD1. In germline, CDR1 is MNHNS, CDR2 SASEGT. The CDR3 spans 14 residues. The V segment lost 6 bases and the J segment 7 bases; nucleotides outside the gene matches: 7.

The chain employs TRBV5-6 and TRBJ2-6, with 13 bases lining up with TRBD2. The CDR3 extends over 18 amino acids. Germline values: CDR1 SGHDT, CDR2 YYEEEE. The V and J ends lost 3 bases and 2 bases, in that order; junction bases with no gene match: 5. The CDR3 nucleotides are TGTGCCAGCAGCTCGACTAGCGGGGGGAACGCTGGGGCCAACGTCCTGACTTTC. The encoded protein is CASSSTSGGNAGANVLTF.

This chain links TRBV6-5 with TRBJ1-1; no reliable D call. In germline, CDR1 is MNHEY, CDR2 SVGAGI. The CDR3 loop spans 12 amino acids. V lost 7 bases, J lost 7 bases, and 13 bases lay in between. Written as DNA, the CDR3 is TGTGCCAGCAAGACGAGGTCCGGTGAAGCTTTCTTT. It encodes CASKTRSGEAFF.

This CDR3 is CASSGGRSTDTQYF. The DNA for the CDR3 is TGTGCCAGCAGTGGGGGCCGTAGCACAGATACGCAGTATTTT. The gene calls are TRBV2 and TRBJ2-3; D possibly corresponds to TRBD1 (5 bases). CDR1 is SNHLY, CDR2 FYNNEI, per germline. The CDR3 is made up of 14 amino acids. Trimming took 4 bases from V and 0 from J, leaving 8 bases between them.

V and J are TRBV7-2 and TRBJ2-1; D is possibly TRBD2 (5 bases). Trimming removed 2 bases from V and 3 bases from J, with 8 bases in between. Germline V gene data show CDR1 as SGHTA and CDR2 as FQGNSA. This CDR3 has 14 residues. The CDR3 bases are TGTGCCAGCAGCTTAACGAGGGACTACAATGAGCAGTTCTTC. Amino acid sequence: CASSLTRDYNEQFF.

This chain connects TRBV7-9 to TRBJ1-6; D is perhaps TRBD1 (6 bases). The V gene lost 1 base and the J gene lost 5 bases, with 9 bases spanning the gap. CDR3 length: 15 residues. Germline assignment: CDR1 SEHNR and CDR2 FQNEAQ (reference sequence). CDR3 loop: CASSLGGQNNSPLHF. The CDR3 DNA reads as TGTGCCAGCAGCTTAGGTGGACAGAATAATTCACCCCTCCACTTT.

V gene TRBV7-2 combines with J gene TRBJ2-3; 8 bases are a match to TRBD2. With V trimmed by 4 bases and J by 0 bases, 6 bases remained unmatched. Germline-derived CDR1 and CDR2 are SGHTA and FQGNSA. The CDR3 has 16 residues. The CDR3 nucleotides read TGTGCCAGCAGCTCCGGACTAGCATTGAGCACAGATACGCAGTATTTT. Translating gives CASSSGLALSTDTQYF.

The CDR3 spells CASSTMENSPLHF. The CDR3 region has the DNA TGTGCCAGCAGCACCATGGAGAATTCACCCCTCCACTTT. The chain couples TRBV9 to TRBJ1-6; no clear D gene. V dropped 4 bases and J dropped 7 bases, with 9 bases sitting between them. The CDR3 has 13 amino acids. Germline CDR1 and CDR2: SGDLS and YYNGEE.

The chain has TRBV5-4 and TRBJ2-1, with 9 bases lining up with TRBD1. Looked up from germline, CDR1 is SGHNT and CDR2 is YYREEE (reference sequence). V dropped 3 bases and J dropped 8; count of bases not matched to a gene: 3. There are 13 residues in the CDR3. Written as DNA, the CDR3 is TGTGCCAGCAGCTCGGGACAGGGAGATGAGCAGTTCTTC. As protein: CASSSGQGDEQFF.

The chain combines TRBV2 with TRBJ2-5, with 8 nucleotides matching TRBD2. The trim removed 4 bases at V and 5 bases at J, leaving 15 bases unmatched. Germline values: CDR1 SNHLY, CDR2 FYNNEI. This CDR3 is built from 17 residues. The CDR3 DNA reads as TGTGCCAGCAGTGCGGGACTAGTACCCGCTGGATGGGAGACCCAGTACTTC. Its translation is CASSAGLVPAGWETQYF.

The rearrangement uses TRBV5-5 and TRBJ2-5; a possible D gene is TRBD2 (6 bases). Trimming stripped 1 base from V and 0 bases from J, with 13 bases between. The CDR3 extends over 16 amino acids. Per germline, CDR1 SGHKS and CDR2 YYEKEE (reference sequence). The CDR3 region is CASSLSNWDYQETQYF. For the CDR3, the DNA is TGTGCCAGCAGCTTGTCTAACTGGGACTACCAAGAGACCCAGTACTTC. Variable domain in full (rest from reference TRBV5-5 and TRBJ2-5): DAGVTQSPTHLIKTRGQQVTLRCSPISGHKSVSWYQQVLGQGPQFIFQYYEKEERGRGNFPDRFSARQFPNYSSELNVNALLLGDSALYLCASSLSNWDYQETQYFGPGTRLLVL.

In its sample, this clone was seen once. The rearrangement uses TRBV10-3 and TRBJ1-1; TRBD1 aligns across 7 bases. The CDR3 spans 14 residues. The germline V gene encodes CDR1 ENHRY and CDR2 SYGVKD. V lost 8 bases to trimming and J lost 4 bases; unmatched junction nucleotides: 10. The CDR3 bases are TGTGCCATCGGCACAGCCCGGGACAGCACTGAAGCTTTCTTT. Protein sequence: CAIGTARDSTEAFF.

This clone was picked up one time. The chain carries TRBV27 and TRBJ2-3; a weak D match, TRBD2 (5 bases). Germline V CDR1 and CDR2: MNHEY, SMNVEV (reference sequence). Trimming took 6 bases from V and 2 from J, leaving 18 bases between them. The length of the CDR3 is 16 residues. The CDR3 DNA sequence: TGTGCCAGCAGCCGCGCCCGCAGGACTTCCACAGATACGCAGTATTTT. Translated, it gives CASSRARRTSTDTQYF.

The table lists this clone with a few counts. This CDR3 reads CASSLRGGKDEQYF. In DNA form, the CDR3 reads TGTGCCAGCAGCTTGCGCGGGGGCAAGGACGAGCAGTACTTC. V gene TRBV5-8 combines with J gene TRBJ2-7; TRBD2 is a possible D gene (7 bases). Germline V gene data show CDR1 as SGHTS and CDR2 as YDEGEE. The CDR3 has 14 amino acids. V was clipped by 1 base and J by 5 bases, with 13 bases between them.

CDR3 protein: CASSPVGRAHEQYF. CDR3 coding DNA: TGTGCCAGCTCACCAGTCGGGAGGGCCCACGAGCAGTACTTC. The chain joins TRBV18 to TRBJ2-7; 8 bases fit TRBD2. The V gene's germline CDR1 is KGHSH and CDR2 LQKENI. The CDR3 runs 14 residues. J lost 5 bases, V lost 2 bases, and 5 bases had no gene match.

CDR3 amino acids: CASSAEASQNTEAFF. CDR3 DNA sequence: TGTGCCAGCAGTGCGGAGGCTTCACAGAACACTGAAGCTTTCTTT. This chain uses TRBV2 with TRBJ1-1; D gene ambiguous. The CDR3 is made up of 15 amino acids. V shed 4 bases and J shed 1 base, with 13 bases lying between them. The germline V gene has CDR1 SNHLY and CDR2 FYNNEI.

J is TRBJ2-7 and V is TRBV27; 9 positions match TRBD1. J was trimmed by 2 bases and V by 3 bases; bases with no gene match: 2. CDR3 size: 14 residues. From germline, CDR1 is MNHEY and CDR2 SMNVEV (reference sequence). The CDR3 DNA reads TGTGCCAGCAGTTTGGGACAGGGCCCCTACGAGCAGTACTTC. It codes for CASSLGQGPYEQYF.

This clone was counted a single time. The genes are TRBV4-3 and TRBJ2-1; 7 bases are shared with TRBD2. The V gene's germline CDR1 is LGHNA and CDR2 YSLEER. The ends lost 0 bases at V and 10 bases at J; junction bases unmatched: 6. CDR3 length: 14 amino acids. The CDR3 is CASSQDSGTNEQFF. The CDR3 nucleotides read TGCGCCAGCAGCCAAGATTCGGGGACTAACGAGCAGTTCTTC.

This chain uses TRBV7-9 with TRBJ2-2; no firm D call. Germline V gene data show CDR1 as SEHNR and CDR2 as FQNEAQ (reference sequence). CDR3 length: 13 amino acids. Trimming took 4 bases from V and 1 from J, leaving 4 bases between them. The CDR3, as DNA: TGTGCCAGCAGCTCATTGAACACCGGGGAGCTGTTTTTT. Residues: CASSSLNTGELFF. Using reference TRBV7-9 and TRBJ2-2 for the parts outside the CDR3, the full variable domain is DTGVSQNPRHKITKRGQNVTFRCDPISEHNRLYWYRQTLGQGPEFLTYFQNEAQLEKSRLLSDRFSAERPKGSFSTLEIQRTEQGDSAMYLCASSSLNTGELFFGEGSRLTVL.

A single count supports this clone. The V and J genes are TRBV19 and TRBJ2-7; 7 bases are a match to TRBD1. Germline assignment: CDR1 LNHDA and CDR2 SQIVND (reference sequence). This CDR3 contains 13 residues. J was trimmed by 7 bases and V by 5 bases; bases with no gene match: 8. CDR3 in amino acids: CASSSTGAREQYF. DNA for the CDR3: TGTGCCAGTAGTTCCACAGGGGCAAGAGAGCAGTACTTC. Filled out from reference TRBV19 and TRBJ2-7, the complete variable domain reads DGGITQSPKYLFRKEGQNVTLSCEQNLNHDAMYWYRQDPGQGLRLIYYSQIVNDFQKGDIAEGYSVSREKKESFPLTVTSAQKNPTAFYLCASSSTGAREQYFGPGTRLTVT.

The V and J genes are TRBV23-1 and TRBJ2-7; D might be TRBD1 (7 bases). TRBV23-1 is placed among ORFs of uncertain function. V was trimmed by 4 bases and J by 2 bases, leaving 15 bases between them. The CDR3 covers 15 residues. The chain's CDR3 is CASSLSRGRTYEQYF. CDR3 DNA: TGCGCCAGCAGTCTCTCCAGGGGGAGGACCTACGAGCAGTACTTC.